This T cell receptor (beta chain) emerged from a study of T cell repertoires in cytomegalovirus infection. Study overall: Based on public TCR beta signatures, there were indications of CMV infection and of a matching HLA type. The study's findings and limits: Totalled public TCR beta family frequency picked out people who carried CMV plus the relevant HLA. Ex vivo, HLA-C-restricted CMV-specific TCR beta clonotypes prevailed over the rest of the response.

This CDR3 contains 18 residues. Trimming removed 2 bases from V and 5 bases from J; junction bases left unmatched: 12. CDR1 and CDR2 from the germline V gene are SGHTA and FQGNSA. MiXCR, applied by TCRdb to the reads, yields one record per CDR3 protein. The sample has fewer than 400,000 distinct CDR3 sequences, roughly 18% seen once. For this clonotype: The antigen is undetermined.

The sequenced sample was PBMCs. This chain joins TRBV7-2 and TRBJ2-2, with 9 bases aligning to TRBD2. This receptor was identified in a human donor in good health (CMV status not recorded). Some clones in this sample may be carry-over from other donors' samples. CDR3 in amino acids: CASSLPPALAGLTGELFF. The CDR3 region has the DNA TGTGCCAGCAGCTTACCCCCCGCCCTAGCGGGATTAACCGGGGAGCTGTTTTTT.